This record concerns one T cell receptor (beta chain) sequence. Its target is unknown. The germline CDR1 and CDR2 sequences are MNHEY and SVGAGI. Losses at the gene ends were 6 bases for V and 6 bases for J; bases not matched to a gene: 11. This CDR3 region has 15 residues. Vbeta (60) and Jbeta (13) primers were used in the PCR. Original processing notes: Later work found around 80 million unique TCR beta chains, with about 10 million shared. Sequenced by immunoSEQ multiplex PCR; TCRdb stores in-frame clones only, minus some. V and J calls plus clone size are reproduced from that table; the DNA served to infer D and trimming. The data hold 75,000 to 90,000 clones, with around 81% observed a single time. The sample originates from a study of cytomegalovirus exposure and HLA in healthy donors. Across the whole study: Tens of millions of unique TCRs from HLA-typed donors made up an early data release. Study-level findings and limits: Through in vitro validation, a few CMV-associated chains were shown to be specific for CMV antigens. Sequences of the TCR beta chain were said to predict the HLA-A and HLA-B alleles of most subjects accurately.

The sample was PBMCs. The source is a male donor in good health and CMV-seropositive. The J gene is TRBJ2-1, the V gene TRBV6-5; TRBD1 agrees at 7 bases. CDR3 bases: TGTGCCAGCAGCTATACAGGGGCGCGGAGCAATGAGCAGTTCTTC. Protein product: CASSYTGARSNEQFF.